The 32 T cell receptor beta chains listed next were all sequenced from one sample in a study of T-cell memory formation after mild COVID-19. MiXCR, applied by TCRdb to the 5' RACE reads, yields one record per CDR3 protein. The sample has fewer than 75,000 distinct CDR3 sequences, 12% seen once. Material: PBMCs or a T cell subset sorted from them (not recorded which). The receptors were gathered from a man between 18 and 35 years old who had mild COVID-19 (a few samples of this study predate the infection). Cell type and time point are not known.

This clonotype appeared many times. The chain recombines TRBV24-1 with TRBJ2-2, with D possibly TRBD1 on 6 matching bases. CDR3 length: 13 residues. The V end was cut by 12 bases, the J end by 3 bases, with 13 bases between. CDR1 and CDR2 (germline): KGHDR, SFDVKD. CDR3 nucleotide sequence: TGTGCCGCTGGGCGGACAGACACCGGGGAGCTGTTTTTT. Encoded protein: CAAGRTDTGELFF.

CDR3 in amino acids: CASSLGPGGGRYEQYF. CDR3 nucleotides: TGTGCCAGCAGCTTAGGCCCTGGGGGCGGAAGGTACGAGCAGTACTTC. This sequence joins TRBV13 and TRBJ2-7; tentative D call: TRBD1 (6 bases). Germline V gene lookup returns CDR1 PRHDT and CDR2 FYEKMQ (reference sequence). The CDR3 loop spans 16 amino acids. V was shortened by 0 bases and J by 4 bases, with 16 bases between the two germline ends.

This clonotype was recorded a few times. J is TRBJ1-5 and V is TRBV28; TRBD1 is a possible D gene (5 bases). Germline V lookup: CDR1 MDHEN, CDR2 SYDVKM. This CDR3 has 13 residues. V lost 3 bases to trimming and J lost 5 bases, with 8 bases between them. The CDR3 nucleotides read TGTGCCAGCAGTTTGGCAGGGCATCAGCCCCAGCATTTT. This translates into CASSLAGHQPQHF.

The CDR3 DNA reads TGTGCCAGCAGACAGGGATTAAACTATGGCTACACCTTC. It is translated as CASRQGLNYGYTF. This chain connects TRBV7-2 to TRBJ1-2, with a tentative D call TRBD1 (6 bases). The V gene lost 6 bases and the J gene lost 2 bases, with 10 bases spanning the gap. The CDR3 totals 13 residues. The germline CDR1 and CDR2 sequences are SGHTA and FQGNSA.

The chain uses TRBV15 and TRBJ2-5; TRBD1 might be the D (5 bases). This CDR3 region has 12 residues. From germline, CDR1 is LNHNV and CDR2 YYDKDF (reference sequence). The germline V and J ends were trimmed by 3 bases and 4 bases, with 6 bases remaining between them. In DNA, the CDR3 is TGTGCCACCAGCAGGGACATAGAGACCCAGTACTTC. It specifies CATSRDIETQYF.

This clonotype has just a few counts. DNA of the CDR3: TGTGCCAGCAGCCTGTATAATGCAGATACGCAGTATTTT. Its translation is CASSLYNADTQYF. V usage is TRBV5-6 and J usage is TRBJ2-3; D gene ambiguous. Germline V gives CDR1 SGHDT, CDR2 YYEEEE. The CDR3 contains 13 residues. Trimming stripped 4 bases from V and 4 bases from J, with 10 bases between.

The V and J genes are TRBV7-2 and TRBJ2-5, with 8 positions matching TRBD2. Germline V gene sequence: CDR1 SGHTA, CDR2 FQGNSA. V lost 11 bases and J lost 5; bases outside the gene matches: 13. The CDR3 length is 14 residues. This chain's CDR3 is CAVSLAGPRETQYF. The CDR3 DNA is TGTGCCGTGTCCCTAGCGGGCCCGCGCGAGACCCAGTACTTC.

This clonotype turned up a few times. This chain joins TRBV7-2 and TRBJ2-5; 10 bases match TRBD2. The CDR3 consists of 18 residues. From germline, CDR1 is SGHTA and CDR2 FQGNSA. V was clipped by 2 bases and J by 0 bases; unmatched bases: 9. The CDR3 here is CASSLSSSGGPYQETQYF. CDR3 nucleotides: TGTGCCAGCAGCTTATCGTCTAGCGGGGGCCCGTACCAAGAGACCCAGTACTTC.

The V call is TRBV14, the J call TRBJ2-6; the D is unclear. The germline V gene has CDR1 SGHDN and CDR2 FVKESK. There are 16 residues in the CDR3. The ends were cut back, 2 bases at V and 0 bases at J, with 8 bases in the middle. The CDR3 is CASSQSLSSGANVLTF. CDR3 bases: TGTGCCAGCAGCCAATCTCTGTCCTCTGGGGCCAACGTCCTGACTTTC. Full variable domain (missing parts from reference TRBV14 and TRBJ2-6): EAGVTQFPSHSVIEKGQTVTLRCDPISGHDNLYWYRRVMGKEIKFLLHFVKESKQDESGMPNNRFLAERTGGTYSTLKVQPAELEDSGVYFCASSQSLSSGANVLTFGAGSRLTVL.

This chain joins TRBV29-1 and TRBJ1-1; possibly TRBD1 for D (5 bases). The CDR3 sequence is 13 residues long. Between the trimmed V and J ends, which lost 7 bases and 4 bases, there was a span of 16 bases. Germline loops: CDR1 SQVTM, CDR2 ANQGSEA. In DNA form, the CDR3 reads TGCAGCGCTAATCCCCAGGGTCGCACTGAAGCTTTCTTT. Translation gives CSANPQGRTEAFF.

This clonotype appeared many times. The rearrangement joins TRBV29-1 to TRBJ2-4, with 10 nucleotides matching TRBD2. CDR1 and CDR2 from the germline V gene are SQVTM and ANQGSEA. The J segment lost 14 bases and the V segment lost 4 bases, leaving 8 bases of the junction unmatched. CDR3 length: 12 residues. The CDR3 spells CSVVILAGDKYF. In DNA, the CDR3 is TGCAGCGTTGTAATCCTAGCGGGGGATAAGTACTTC. Full variable domain (missing parts from reference TRBV29-1 and TRBJ2-4): SAVISQKPSRDICQRGTSLTIQCQVDSQVTMMFWYRQQPGQSLTLIATANQGSEATYESGFVIDKFPISRPNLTFSTLTVSNMSPEDSSIYLCSVVILAGDKYFGAGTRLSVL.

Remarks on this clonotype: The limits of the CDR3 on the DNA are not certain, so only TCRdb's listed CDR3 is given. V gene TRBV20-1 combines with J gene TRBJ1-4; no DNA check was done on the table's D call, TRBD1. The CDR3 is 20 residues long, ends included. Germline CDR1 reads DFQATT; CDR2 reads SNEGSKA (reference sequence). The CDR3 loop is CSARELGAEGLKWVGKNCFF.

This clonotype showed up many times. V usage is TRBV6-5 and J usage is TRBJ2-7; 8 bases match TRBD1. With V trimmed by 7 bases and J by 2 bases, 4 bases remained unmatched. The germline V gene encodes CDR1 MNHEY and CDR2 SVGAGI. The CDR3 totals 13 residues. The CDR3: CASNLQGAYEQYF. The CDR3 DNA reads as TGTGCCAGCAACTTACAGGGGGCCTACGAGCAGTACTTC.

Only a few counts were recorded for this clonotype. J is TRBJ2-5 and V is TRBV20-1; D is undetermined. This CDR3 has 10 residues. V lost 5 bases and J lost 5, with 6 bases in between. Looked up from germline, CDR1 is DFQATT and CDR2 is SNEGSKA (reference sequence). The CDR3 spells CSAGRETQYF. The CDR3 region has the DNA TGCAGTGCTGGTAGGGAGACCCAGTACTTC.

This clonotype was detected ten times or more. V and J are TRBV7-9 and TRBJ2-3, with D unclear. The CDR3 is 15 residues long. CDR1 is SEHNR and CDR2 is FQNEAQ in the germline V gene (reference sequence). Deletions cut 5 bases from V and 1 base from J, with 13 bases between. CDR3 protein: CASSPSRFRTDTQYF. The DNA of the CDR3 is TGTGCCAGCAGCCCCTCGAGGTTTCGCACAGATACGCAGTATTTT. The entire variable domain, with the rest obtained from reference TRBV7-9 and TRBJ2-3, is as follows: DTGVSQNPRHKITKRGQNVTFRCDPISEHNRLYWYRQTLGQGPEFLTYFQNEAQLEKSRLLSDRFSAERPKGSFSTLEIQRTEQGDSAMYLCASSPSRFRTDTQYFGPGTRLTVL.

The rearrangement joins TRBV7-3 to TRBJ1-2, with 7 bases identical to TRBD1. CDR1 is SGHTA and CDR2 is FQGTGA in the germline V gene. Trimming removed 5 bases from V and 8 bases from J; junction bases left unmatched: 14. The CDR3 is made up of 15 amino acids. The CDR3, as DNA: TGTGCCAGCAGCCAGAACCCGACAGGGCGGGTAGGCTACACCTTC. This codes for CASSQNPTGRVGYTF.

The rearrangement uses TRBV11-2 and TRBJ2-7, with TRBD1 matching over 7 bases. The trim removed 6 bases at V and 6 bases at J, leaving 11 bases unmatched. The germline CDR1 and CDR2 sequences are SGHAT and FQNNGV. CDR3 length: 14 residues. The CDR3 protein is CASRYSTGAGEQYF. CDR3 nucleotides: TGTGCCAGCAGATACTCAACAGGGGCCGGCGAGCAGTACTTC.

This clonotype was observed a handful of times. The chain has TRBV7-9 and TRBJ1-6, with D perhaps matching TRBD1 (6 bases). This CDR3 region has 15 residues. Trimming shortened V by 5 bases and J by 10 bases, and 18 bases separated the two germline ends. Germline CDR1 SEHNR, CDR2 FQNEAQ (reference sequence). CDR3 amino acids: CASSPGGRSGSPLHF. As DNA, the CDR3 is TGTGCCAGCAGCCCGGGGGGGCGGTCGGGATCACCCCTCCACTTT.

The J gene is TRBJ1-4, the V gene TRBV3-1; D is unclear. The V gene lost 0 bases and the J gene lost 8 bases, with 4 bases spanning the gap. The CDR3 consists of 12 residues. Germline V gene lookup returns CDR1 LGHDT and CDR2 YNNKEL (reference sequence). The CDR3 region has the DNA TGTGCCAGCAGCCAAGAAGGGGAAAAACTGTTTTTT. It specifies CASSQEGEKLFF.

The chain couples TRBV6-5 to TRBJ1-1, with D maybe TRBD1 (5 bases). The CDR3 consists of 15 residues. V was trimmed by 6 bases and J by 4 bases, leaving 18 bases between them. Per the germline V gene, CDR1 is MNHEY and CDR2 is SVGAGI. The CDR3 region has the DNA TGTGCCAGCAGCCCTCGCGCAGGGTTAGTCACTGAAGCTTTCTTT. The encoded protein is CASSPRAGLVTEAFF.

A few counts support this clonotype. The chain employs TRBV7-3 and TRBJ2-7; 7 positions match TRBD2. J gave up 0 bases and V 1 base, and 9 bases lay outside the gene matches. The CDR3 runs to 17 residues. The germline V gene has CDR1 SGHTA and CDR2 FQGTGA. Here the CDR3 reads CASSLICCGGSSYEQYV. The CDR3 DNA is TGTGCCAGCAGCTTAATATGTTGCGGGGGAAGCTCCTACGAGCAGTACGTC.

The gene calls are TRBV5-1 and TRBJ2-5; D uncertain. The V end lost 5 bases, the J end lost 5 bases, and 13 bases lay between the germline ends. Germline lookup yields CDR1 SGHRS and CDR2 YFSETQ. CDR3 length: 13 residues. The CDR3 spells CASRLGYRETQYF. In nucleotides, the CDR3 is TGCGCCAGCAGGCTTGGTTACCGGGAGACCCAGTACTTC.

In this sample, this clonotype turned up many times. The rearrangement uses TRBV7-9 and TRBJ2-7; TRBD1 matches 9 bases. CDR1 and CDR2 from the germline V gene are SEHNR and FQNEAQ (reference sequence). V lost 3 bases to trimming and J lost 0 bases; unmatched junction nucleotides: 6. CDR3 length: 16 residues. CDR3 in amino acids: CASSLGGTGSSYEQYV. The CDR3 DNA is TGTGCCAGCAGCTTGGGGGGGACAGGGAGCTCCTACGAGCAGTACGTC.

This clonotype was seen only a few times. The chain links TRBV11-2 to TRBJ1-6; D call uncertain. The CDR3 sequence is 14 residues long. Germline CDR1 and CDR2: SGHAT and FQNNGV. Trimming left V 2 bases short and J 4 bases short, with 6 bases between. CDR3 sequence (DNA): TGTGCCAGCAGCTTACCAGTTTATAATTCACCCCTCCACTTT. Translating it yields CASSLPVYNSPLHF.

The V gene is TRBV28, the J gene TRBJ2-5; 7 bases are shared with TRBD2. The germline CDR1 and CDR2 sequences are MDHEN and SYDVKM. Trimming removed 5 bases from V and 1 base from J; junction bases left unmatched: 7. The CDR3 covers 15 residues. The CDR3 DNA reads TGTGCCAGCAGTCCAACCTCGGGGGGCCAAGAGACCCAGTACTTC. This translates into CASSPTSGGQETQYF. Variable domain in full (rest from reference TRBV28 and TRBJ2-5): DVKVTQSSRYLVKRTGEKVFLECVQDMDHENMFWYRQDPGLGLRLIYFSYDVKMKEKGDIPEGYSVSREKKERFSLILESASTNQTSMYLCASSPTSGGQETQYFGPGTRLLVL.

This chain links TRBV24-1 with TRBJ2-3; 10 bases map to TRBD1. Trimming cost V 7 bases and J 1 base; bases outside gene matches: 10. Per germline, CDR1 KGHDR and CDR2 SFDVKD. The CDR3 consists of 17 residues. This chain's CDR3 is CATSSYPGQGCTDTQYF. CDR3 nucleotide sequence: TGTGCCACCAGCTCATACCCGGGACAGGGGTGCACAGATACGCAGTATTTT.

Many counts were recorded for this clonotype. The genes are TRBV24-1 and TRBJ2-5; 8 positions agree with TRBD2. CDR3 length equals 16 residues. After removal of 1 base from V and 4 bases from J, the junction contained 7 bases not matched to a gene. Germline lookup yields CDR1 KGHDR and CDR2 SFDVKD. The CDR3 DNA is TGTGCCACCAGTGATTTAGGGCGGGGGGCACGAGAGACCCAGTACTTC. It translates to CATSDLGRGARETQYF.

The chain joins TRBV27 to TRBJ2-7, with TRBD1 matching over 8 bases. CDR3 size: 15 residues. CDR1 is MNHEY and CDR2 is SMNVEV in the germline V gene (reference sequence). The trim removed 5 bases at V and 2 bases at J, leaving 8 bases unmatched. The CDR3 loop reads CASSAGQGAAYEQYF. CDR3 DNA sequence: TGTGCCAGCAGTGCAGGACAGGGCGCCGCCTACGAGCAGTACTTC.

This clonotype has more than one count but fewer than ten. The chain combines TRBV5-1 with TRBJ2-5; D not resolved. The CDR3 totals 11 residues. V was trimmed by 0 bases and J by 6 bases, leaving 3 bases between them. Germline-derived CDR1 and CDR2 are SGHRS and YFSETQ. This chain's CDR3 is CASSLVKTQYF. CDR3 bases: TGCGCCAGCAGCTTGGTAAAGACCCAGTACTTC.

This sequence joins TRBV7-9 and TRBJ2-1, with 11 nucleotides matching TRBD1. Germline CDR1 reads SEHNR; CDR2 reads FQNEAQ (reference sequence). The V segment lost 5 bases and the J segment 3 bases; nucleotides outside the gene matches: 9. CDR3 length equals 17 residues. CDR3 coding DNA: TGTGCCAGCAGCCCTCCCGGACAGGGGGCGATCTACAATGAGCAGTTCTTC. Residues: CASSPPGQGAIYNEQFF.

The V gene is TRBV6-6, the J gene TRBJ1-5, with D uncertain. Looked up from germline, CDR1 is MNHNY and CDR2 is SVGAGI (reference sequence). This CDR3 is 15 amino acids long. V was clipped by 7 bases and J by 0 bases, with 13 bases between them. The DNA for the CDR3 is TGTGCCAGCAAGCAGGAGGTTGTTAGCAATCAGCCCCAGCATTTT. This gives the protein CASKQEVVSNQPQHF.

V and J are TRBV18 and TRBJ1-1; possible D gene TRBD1, 6 bases. The germline V and J ends were trimmed by 3 bases and 9 bases, with 8 bases remaining between them. Germline loops: CDR1 KGHSH, CDR2 LQKENI. The CDR3 covers 11 residues. This CDR3 is CASSPDRKAFF. The CDR3 DNA sequence: TGTGCCAGCTCACCGGACAGAAAAGCTTTCTTT.